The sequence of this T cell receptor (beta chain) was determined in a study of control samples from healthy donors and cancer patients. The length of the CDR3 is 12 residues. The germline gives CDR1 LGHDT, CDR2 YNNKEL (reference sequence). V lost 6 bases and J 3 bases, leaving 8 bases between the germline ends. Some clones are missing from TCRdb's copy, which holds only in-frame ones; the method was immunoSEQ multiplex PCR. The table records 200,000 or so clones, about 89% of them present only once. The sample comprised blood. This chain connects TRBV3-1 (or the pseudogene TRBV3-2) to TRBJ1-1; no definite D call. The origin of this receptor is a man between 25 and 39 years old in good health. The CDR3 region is CASSTLDTEAFF. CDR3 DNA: TGTGCCAGCAGTACCCTGGACACTGAAGCTTTCTTT.